This T cell receptor beta chain is drawn from a study of blood T cell repertoires in COVID-19. Study-wide background: Italy, Spain and the United States were the sources of the convalescent and acute COVID-19 samples.

The repertoire was sequenced with immunoSEQ multiplex PCR; TCRdb's copy has only in-frame clones and lacks some. The sample holds tens of thousands of clones, 65% to 90% seen once. The V and J ends lost 0 bases and 0 bases, in that order; junction bases with no gene match: 5. The germline CDR1 and CDR2 sequences are SGHRS and YFSETQ. CDR3 size: 16 residues. The origin of this receptor is a man between 45 and 60 years old with COVID-19, enrolled during active disease. The sequencing sample was made of peripheral blood. The chain is built from TRBV5-1 and TRBJ1-1, with TRBD1 identical over 7 bases. This chain's CDR3 is CASSLGRGHVNTEAFF. In DNA form, the CDR3 reads TGCGCCAGCAGCTTGGGGAGGGGGCACGTGAACACTGAAGCTTTCTTT. The full variable domain, completed using reference TRBV5-1 and TRBJ1-1, is KAGVTQTPRYLIKTRGQQVTLSCSPISGHRSVSWYQQTPGQGLQFLFEYFSETQRNKGNFPGRFSGRQFSNSRSEMNVSTLELGDSALYLCASSLGRGHVNTEAFFGQGTRLTVV.